Listed below are T cell receptor beta chains from one sample, sequenced in a study of cytomegalovirus exposure and HLA in healthy donors. TCRdb keeps only in-frame clones here, not all; method: immunoSEQ multiplex PCR. Among 100,000 to 150,000 clones listed, around four fifths were seen once. What was sequenced was PBMCs. These receptors were taken from a man younger than 35 in good health and CMV-seropositive. The CDR3 runs from the conserved cysteine through the conserved F or W. The D gene is left open where the match is weak. Clone sizes are given selectively: once, few, many, or a class where the clone is expanded.

D gene	V gene	J gene	clone size	CDR3 protein
TRBD2	TRBV27	TRBJ2-7	.	CATGTSGIYEQYF
.	TRBV4-1	TRBJ2-7	.	CASSQVTGSLEQYF
TRBD1	TRBV30	TRBJ2-2	.	CAWRDRFMAGELFF
.	TRBV6-1	TRBJ1-4	.	CASKGQGGAEKLFF
TRBD2	TRBV2	TRBJ2-1	few	CASSEGSGGANEQFF
.	TRBV11-2	TRBJ1-5	.	CASSHGTTNQPQHF
TRBD1	TRBV11-2	TRBJ1-2	.	CASSLGTGGRGYTF
.	TRBV4-2	TRBJ1-2	once	CASSPRPADGYTF
TRBD2	TRBV29-1	TRBJ2-1	.	CSGSGTSGPSSYNEQFF
TRBD1	TRBV6-6	TRBJ1-5	.	CACRIDRANQPQHF
.	TRBV6-6	TRBJ2-5	.	CASSPGGAGTQYF
.	TRBV7-2	TRBJ2-3	.	CASSSSSTQYF
.	TRBV7-9	TRBJ2-7	.	CASSRDIYEQYF
.	TRBV5-4	TRBJ1-1	.	CASSDKNTEAFF
.	TRBV6-5	TRBJ2-7	once	CASSRLVVPHEQYF
TRBD2	TRBV28	TRBJ2-5	.	CASSSSGLAGWETQYF
.	TRBV2	TRBJ2-7	.	CASRWAWEQYF
.	TRBV6-5	TRBJ1-2	.	CAATGGYGYTF
TRBD1	TRBV5-1	TRBJ2-1	.	CASSPNPTGYNEQFF
.	TRBV30	TRBJ1-2	.	CAATRGNGYTF
TRBD1	TRBV5-6	TRBJ2-7	.	CASSSRGLYEQYF
.	TRBV6-4	TRBJ1-5	.	CASSDSSRGGGSNQPQHF
TRBD1	TRBV7-9	TRBJ2-5	.	CASSPQGAETQYF
.	TRBV27	TRBJ1-1	.	CASSLSSGSWNTEAFF
.	TRBV6-6	TRBJ2-7	few	CASGGISNYEQYF
.	TRBV6-4	TRBJ1-2	.	CASRKRWTSYGYTF
.	TRBV6-5	TRBJ2-5	once	CASSTRRGGQETQYF
.	TRBV7-6	TRBJ1-2	.	CASSLGTFNYGYTF
.	TRBV5-1	TRBJ2-5	.	CASSLAGGHQETQYF
TRBD1	TRBV9	TRBJ1-4	.	CASSVEGQGATNEKLFF
.	TRBV7-8	TRBJ1-1	few	CASSPRGGMNTEAFF
.	TRBV30	TRBJ1-6	once	CAWSVLSRPLHF
.	TRBV28	TRBJ1-3	.	CASSSGGSGNTIYF
TRBD1	TRBV9	TRBJ2-3	.	CASSGDSGQGFTDTQYF
TRBD1	TRBV5-1	TRBJ1-1	.	CASSSTGTGMNTEAFF
.	TRBV11-2	TRBJ2-4	.	CASSWAYREIAKNIQYF
.	TRBV21-1	TRBJ1-5	.	CASSKTEEGAVDQPQHF
.	TRBV19	TRBJ2-3	.	CASIDRRTDTQYF
.	TRBV19	TRBJ2-5	.	CASSILMGEETQYF
.	TRBV11-2	TRBJ1-2	.	CASSLTLDSPSYGYTF
.	TRBV7-8	.	.	CASSRTVGTEQYF
.	TRBV5-1	TRBJ1-4	once	CASSLGRGGTNEKLFF
TRBD1	TRBV27	TRBJ1-2	.	CASSLWGIRGQGYGYTF
.	TRBV9	TRBJ1-2	.	CASSAQGGYTF
.	TRBV27	TRBJ1-1	once	CASSFFREGTEAFF
.	TRBV5-1	TRBJ2-2	.	CASSLDPSAGELFF
TRBD1	TRBV6-4	TRBJ1-2	medium-sized	CASSDSTGGGYTF
TRBD1	TRBV30	TRBJ1-1	.	CAWSGDREGFWTEAFF